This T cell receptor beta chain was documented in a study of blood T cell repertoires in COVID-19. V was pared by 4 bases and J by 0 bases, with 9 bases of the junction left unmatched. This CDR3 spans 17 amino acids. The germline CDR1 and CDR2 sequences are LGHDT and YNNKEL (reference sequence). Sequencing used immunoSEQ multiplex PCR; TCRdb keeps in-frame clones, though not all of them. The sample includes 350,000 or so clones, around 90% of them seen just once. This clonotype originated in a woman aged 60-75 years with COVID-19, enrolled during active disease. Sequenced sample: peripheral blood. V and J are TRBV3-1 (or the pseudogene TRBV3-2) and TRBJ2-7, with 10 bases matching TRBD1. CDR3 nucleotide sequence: TGTGCCAGCAGCCCTACCTTGGGACAGGGGAGCTCCTACGAGCAGTACTTC. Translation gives CASSPTLGQGSSYEQYF.